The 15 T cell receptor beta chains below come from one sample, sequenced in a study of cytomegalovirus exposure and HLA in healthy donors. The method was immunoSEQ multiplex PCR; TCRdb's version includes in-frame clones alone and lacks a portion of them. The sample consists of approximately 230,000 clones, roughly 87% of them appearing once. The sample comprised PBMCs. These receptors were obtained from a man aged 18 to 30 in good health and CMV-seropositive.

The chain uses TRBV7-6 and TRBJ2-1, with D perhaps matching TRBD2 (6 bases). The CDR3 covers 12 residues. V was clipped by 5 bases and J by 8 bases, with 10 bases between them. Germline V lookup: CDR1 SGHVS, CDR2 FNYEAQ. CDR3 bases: TGTGCCAGCAGCCTATGGGGGGATGAGCAGTTCTTC. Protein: CASSLWGDEQFF.

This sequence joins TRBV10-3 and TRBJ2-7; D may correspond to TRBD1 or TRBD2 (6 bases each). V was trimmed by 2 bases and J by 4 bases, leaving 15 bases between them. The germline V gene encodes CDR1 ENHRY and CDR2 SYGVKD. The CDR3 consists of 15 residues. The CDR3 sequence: CAISEGTGGIYEQYF. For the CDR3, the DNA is TGTGCCATCAGTGAGGGCACCGGGGGCATTTACGAGCAGTACTTC.

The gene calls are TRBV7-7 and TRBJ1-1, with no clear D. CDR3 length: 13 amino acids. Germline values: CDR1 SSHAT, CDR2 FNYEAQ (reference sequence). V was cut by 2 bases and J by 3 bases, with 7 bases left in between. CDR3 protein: CASSLTLYTEAFF. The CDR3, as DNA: TGTGCCAGCAGCTTAACCCTTTACACTGAAGCTTTCTTT.

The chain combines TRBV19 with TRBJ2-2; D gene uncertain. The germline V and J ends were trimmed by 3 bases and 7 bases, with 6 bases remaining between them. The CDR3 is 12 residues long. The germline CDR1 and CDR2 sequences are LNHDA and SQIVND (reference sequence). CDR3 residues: CASSMRFGELFF. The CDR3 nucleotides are TGTGCCAGTAGTATGCGGTTCGGGGAGCTGTTTTTT.

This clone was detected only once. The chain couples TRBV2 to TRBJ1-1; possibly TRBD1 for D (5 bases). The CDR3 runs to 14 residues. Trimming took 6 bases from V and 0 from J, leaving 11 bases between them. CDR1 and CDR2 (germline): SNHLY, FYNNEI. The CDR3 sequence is CASRVQVMNTEAFF. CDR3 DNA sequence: TGTGCCAGCAGGGTACAGGTAATGAACACTGAAGCTTTCTTT.

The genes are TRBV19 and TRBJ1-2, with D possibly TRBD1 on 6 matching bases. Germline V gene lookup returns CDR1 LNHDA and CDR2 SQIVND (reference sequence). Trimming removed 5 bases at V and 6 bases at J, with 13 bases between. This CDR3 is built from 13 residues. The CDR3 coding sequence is TGTGCCAGTAGTCCACAGGGAATTGATGGCTACACCTTC. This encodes CASSPQGIDGYTF.

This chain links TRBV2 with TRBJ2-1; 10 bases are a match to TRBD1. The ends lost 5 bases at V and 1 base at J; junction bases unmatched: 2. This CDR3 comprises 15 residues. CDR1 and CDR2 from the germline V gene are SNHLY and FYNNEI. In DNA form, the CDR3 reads TGTGCCAGCAGTAGACAGGGGGCGTCCTACAATGAGCAGTTCTTC. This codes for CASSRQGASYNEQFF.

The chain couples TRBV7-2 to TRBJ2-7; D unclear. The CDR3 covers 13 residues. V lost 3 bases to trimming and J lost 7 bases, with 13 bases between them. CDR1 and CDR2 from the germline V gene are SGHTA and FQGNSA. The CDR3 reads CASSLSGVGEQYF. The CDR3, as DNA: TGTGCCAGCAGCTTGAGTGGGGTAGGGGAGCAGTACTTC.

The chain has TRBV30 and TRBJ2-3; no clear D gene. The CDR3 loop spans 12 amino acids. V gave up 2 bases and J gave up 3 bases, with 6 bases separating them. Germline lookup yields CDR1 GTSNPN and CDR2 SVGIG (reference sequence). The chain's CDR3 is CAWSWSTDTQYF. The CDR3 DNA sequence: TGTGCCTGGAGTTGGAGTACAGATACGCAGTATTTT.

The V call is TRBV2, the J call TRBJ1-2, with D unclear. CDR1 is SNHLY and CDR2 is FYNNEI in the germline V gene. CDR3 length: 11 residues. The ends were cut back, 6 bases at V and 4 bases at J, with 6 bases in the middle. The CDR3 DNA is TGTGCCAGCAGGGCGGGCTATGGCTACACCTTC. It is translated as CASRAGYGYTF.

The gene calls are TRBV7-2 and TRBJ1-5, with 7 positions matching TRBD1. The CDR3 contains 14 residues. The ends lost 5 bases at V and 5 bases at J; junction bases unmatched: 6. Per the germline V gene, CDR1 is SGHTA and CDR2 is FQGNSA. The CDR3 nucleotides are TGTGCCAGCAGCCTACACAGGGGCTATCAGCCCCAGCATTTT. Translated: CASSLHRGYQPQHF. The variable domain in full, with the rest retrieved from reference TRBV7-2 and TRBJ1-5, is GAGVSQSPSNKVTEKGKDVELRCDPISGHTALYWYRQSLGQGLEFLIYFQGNSAPDKSGLPSDRFSAERTGGSVSTLTIQRTQQEDSAVYLCASSLHRGYQPQHFGDGTRLSIL.

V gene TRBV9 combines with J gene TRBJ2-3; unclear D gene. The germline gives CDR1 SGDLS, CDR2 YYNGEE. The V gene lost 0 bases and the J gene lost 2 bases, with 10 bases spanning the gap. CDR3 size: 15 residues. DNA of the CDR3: TGTGCCAGCAGCGTAGGGGTGACTTACACAGATACGCAGTATTTT. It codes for CASSVGVTYTDTQYF.

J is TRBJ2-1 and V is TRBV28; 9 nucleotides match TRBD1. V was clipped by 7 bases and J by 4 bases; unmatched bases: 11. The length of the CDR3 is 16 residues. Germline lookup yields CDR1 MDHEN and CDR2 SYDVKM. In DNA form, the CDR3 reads TGTGCCAGCACTGTATCGACAGGGGGAGGATACAATGAGCAGTTCTTC. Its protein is CASTVSTGGGYNEQFF.

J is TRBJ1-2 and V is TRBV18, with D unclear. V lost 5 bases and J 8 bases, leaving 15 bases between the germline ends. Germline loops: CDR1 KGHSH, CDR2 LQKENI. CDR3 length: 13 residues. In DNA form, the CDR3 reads TGTGCCAGCTCAGTCGGACCGGGAGGGGGCTACACCTTC. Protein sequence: CASSVGPGGGYTF.

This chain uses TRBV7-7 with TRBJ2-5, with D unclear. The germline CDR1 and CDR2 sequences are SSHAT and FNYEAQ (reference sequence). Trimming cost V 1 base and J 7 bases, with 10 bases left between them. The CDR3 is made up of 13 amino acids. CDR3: CASSLGSEGTQYF. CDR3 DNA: TGTGCCAGCAGCTTAGGTTCCGAAGGGACCCAGTACTTC.